This T cell receptor beta chain was captured in a study of blood T cell repertoires in COVID-19. This clone has a handful of counts. Unmatched junction bases numbered 5, after V lost 6 bases and J lost 3 bases. Germline V gene sequence: CDR1 SNHLY, CDR2 FYNNEI. The length of the CDR3 is 14 residues. The protocol was immunoSEQ multiplex PCR, while the TCRdb copy is restricted to in-frame clones and leaves out a portion. Of a few hundred thousand clones in the sample, about 82% were seen once. The chain joins TRBV2 to TRBJ2-7; 10 bases match TRBD2. Sequenced input: peripheral blood. This clonotype was sampled from a human donor in a cohort sampled during active COVID-19. The CDR3 sequence: CASRASGSYYEQYF. CDR3 DNA: TGTGCCAGCAGGGCTAGCGGGAGTTACTACGAGCAGTACTTC.